One and the same sample provided the 23 T cell receptor beta chains below, sequenced in a study of cytomegalovirus exposure and HLA in healthy donors. 13 Jbeta primers and 60 Vbeta primers were used for the PCR. Assay used: immunoSEQ multiplex PCR; TCRdb lists only in-frame clones, some missing. The sample records about 150,000 clones, roughly 80% being singletons. Sequencing was done on a sample of PBMCs. These receptors all come from a male donor in good health and CMV-seronegative.

This rearrangement joins TRBV7-2 to TRBJ1-2, with D unclear. Trimming pared 5 bases from V and 0 bases from J, leaving 7 bases between. Germline CDR1 is SGHTA and CDR2 is FQGNSA. CDR3 length equals 13 residues. The DNA for the CDR3 is TGTGCCAGCAGCCAACATTCTAACTATGGCTACACCTTC. Amino acid sequence: CASSQHSNYGYTF. The variable domain in full, with the rest retrieved from reference TRBV7-2 and TRBJ1-2, is GAGVSQSPSNKVTEKGKDVELRCDPISGHTALYWYRQSLGQGLEFLIYFQGNSAPDKSGLPSDRFSAERTGGSVSTLTIQRTQQEDSAVYLCASSQHSNYGYTFGSGTRLTVV.

The J gene is TRBJ1-6, the V gene TRBV7-9; the D gene is possibly TRBD1 (5 bases). V lost 1 base and J 6 bases, leaving 10 bases between the germline ends. The CDR3 extends over 15 amino acids. Germline V lookup: CDR1 SEHNR, CDR2 FQNEAQ (reference sequence). CDR3 region: CASSLGRAVNSPLHF. CDR3 DNA: TGTGCCAGCAGCTTAGGCAGGGCGGTTAATTCACCCCTCCACTTT.

The chain is built from TRBV4-2 and TRBJ2-5; D is uncertain. V lost 1 base and J lost 5, with 8 bases in between. Germline V lookup: CDR1 LGHNA, CDR2 YNFKEQ. The CDR3 runs 13 residues. The CDR3 spells CASSQVVDETQYF. As DNA, the CDR3 is TGTGCCAGCAGCCAAGTAGTAGATGAGACCCAGTACTTC.

V usage is TRBV7-3 and J usage is TRBJ1-5; no definite D call. Germline V CDR1 and CDR2: SGHTA, FQGTGA. The CDR3 spans 13 residues. V gave up 4 bases and J gave up 5 bases, with 9 bases separating them. In DNA form, the CDR3 reads TGTGCCAGCAGCTCCCAGGTGGATCAGCCCCAGCATTTT. This gives the protein CASSSQVDQPQHF.

This chain links TRBV9 with TRBJ2-7; 13 nucleotides line up with TRBD2. The CDR3 has 16 residues. Per the germline V gene, CDR1 is SGDLS and CDR2 is YYNGEE. The J segment lost 3 bases and the V segment lost 2 bases, leaving 5 bases of the junction unmatched. The CDR3 is CASSVGLAGVNYEQYF. The CDR3 DNA reads TGTGCCAGCAGCGTCGGACTAGCGGGAGTTAACTACGAGCAGTACTTC.

This chain connects TRBV5-4 to TRBJ2-5; tentative D call: TRBD1 (5 bases). CDR1 is SGHNT and CDR2 is YYREEE in the germline V gene (reference sequence). The V and J ends lost 0 bases and 2 bases respectively, with 11 bases between them. The CDR3 runs to 15 residues. The CDR3 reads CASSLASGKQETQYF. The CDR3 bases are TGTGCCAGCAGCTTGGCTTCAGGGAAGCAAGAGACCCAGTACTTC.

This chain uses TRBV6-5 with TRBJ1-3; no firm D call. The V gene lost 6 bases and the J gene lost 4 bases, with 13 bases spanning the gap. The length of the CDR3 is 14 residues. Germline V CDR1 and CDR2: MNHEY, SVGAGI. CDR3 protein: CASSTRGRGNTIYF. The CDR3 nucleotides read TGTGCCAGCAGCACTCGCGGGAGGGGAAACACCATATATTTT.

This chain links TRBV6-6 with TRBJ2-3, with no clear D. Germline lookup yields CDR1 MNHNY and CDR2 SVGAGI (reference sequence). The ends were cut back, 3 bases at V and 3 bases at J, with 7 bases in the middle. This CDR3 spans 13 amino acids. Here the CDR3 reads CASSYFETDTQYF. CDR3 in DNA: TGTGCCAGCAGTTATTTTGAGACAGATACGCAGTATTTT.

This chain connects TRBV19 to TRBJ2-5; 10 bases line up with TRBD2. V lost 7 bases and J lost 7; bases outside the gene matches: 18. CDR1 is LNHDA and CDR2 is SQIVND in the germline V gene (reference sequence). The length of the CDR3 is 17 residues. This CDR3 reads CASTPTAASGGGRTQYF. The CDR3 nucleotides read TGTGCCAGTACCCCAACCGCAGCTAGCGGGGGAGGGAGGACCCAGTACTTC.

The rearrangement uses TRBV9 and TRBJ1-1, with 11 bases aligning to TRBD1. Germline values: CDR1 SGDLS, CDR2 YYNGEE. CDR3 length: 14 residues. The junction had 4 bases not matched to a gene; V was cut back by 4 bases and J by 5 bases. CDR3: CASSIGTGGTEAFF. The CDR3 DNA is TGTGCCAGCAGCATAGGGACAGGGGGGACTGAAGCTTTCTTT. Together with reference TRBV9 and TRBJ1-1, the CDR3 gives the full variable domain: DSGVTQTPKHLITATGQRVTLRCSPRSGDLSVYWYQQSLDQGLQFLIQYYNGEERAKGNILERFSAQQFPDLHSELNLSSLELGDSALYFCASSIGTGGTEAFFGQGTRLTVV.

The chain links TRBV9 to TRBJ2-5; 16 bases are a match to TRBD2. The CDR3 sequence is 18 residues long. V shed 4 bases, J shed 5 bases, and the junction held 11 bases outside the gene matches. The germline V gene encodes CDR1 SGDLS and CDR2 YYNGEE. CDR3 in DNA: TGTGCCAGCAGCACGGGACTAGCGGGGGGGCCGGGTGGTGAGACCCAGTACTTC. This translates into CASSTGLAGGPGGETQYF.

This chain links TRBV27 with TRBJ2-7; 7 nucleotides agree with TRBD1. The length of the CDR3 is 14 residues. From germline, CDR1 is MNHEY and CDR2 SMNVEV (reference sequence). Trimming removed 2 bases from V and 2 bases from J; junction bases left unmatched: 3. CDR3 residues: CASSLRQGAYEQYF. DNA for the CDR3: TGTGCCAGCAGTTTAAGGCAGGGGGCCTACGAGCAGTACTTC.

The chain links TRBV20-1 to TRBJ2-7; D remains unclear. The V gene's germline CDR1 is DFQATT and CDR2 SNEGSKA (reference sequence). This CDR3 is built from 11 residues. Trimming took 1 base from V and 7 from J, leaving 8 bases between them. Written as DNA, the CDR3 is TGCAGTGCTAGAGTGGTGCGGGAGCAGTACTTC. Protein product: CSARVVREQYF.

This chain links TRBV29-1 with TRBJ1-3; possibly TRBD1 for D (5 bases). Trimming removed 4 bases from V and 0 bases from J, with 10 bases in between. Per the germline V gene, CDR1 is SQVTM and CDR2 is ANQGSEA. The CDR3 covers 14 residues. The CDR3 here is CSVGYDSSGNTIYF. The CDR3, as DNA: TGCAGCGTTGGGTATGACAGCTCTGGAAACACCATATATTTT.

V usage is TRBV11-2 and J usage is TRBJ1-1; D possibly corresponds to TRBD1 (5 bases). Trimming pared 0 bases from V and 3 bases from J, leaving 11 bases between. The CDR3 is 15 amino acids. Germline values: CDR1 SGHAT, CDR2 FQNNGV. CDR3 in amino acids: CASSLDLGAYTEAFF. DNA of the CDR3: TGTGCCAGCAGCTTAGATCTTGGGGCCTACACTGAAGCTTTCTTT.

The J gene is TRBJ2-3, the V gene TRBV7-8; TRBD2 matches 8 bases. Germline V CDR1 and CDR2: SGHVS, FQNEAQ. V lost 9 bases, J lost 2 bases, and 7 bases stayed unmatched. The CDR3 runs 14 residues. The CDR3 here is CASRRREDTDTQYF. CDR3 DNA sequence: TGTGCCAGTCGAAGGCGGGAGGACACAGATACGCAGTATTTT.

This clone was counted a few times. The V and J genes are TRBV7-3 and TRBJ2-2; no reliable D call. Germline V gene lookup returns CDR1 SGHTA and CDR2 FQGTGA. This CDR3 comprises 12 residues. V lost 5 bases to trimming and J lost 3 bases, with 4 bases between them. The CDR3 DNA reads TGTGCCAGCAGCCTATACACCGGGGAGCTGTTTTTT. It codes for CASSLYTGELFF.

The V and J genes are TRBV9 and TRBJ2-5, with TRBD2 matching over 7 bases. The germline CDR1 and CDR2 sequences are SGDLS and YYNGEE. Trimming at V came to 2 bases and at J to 1 base, leaving 5 bases not matched to a gene. This CDR3 region has 15 residues. In nucleotides, the CDR3 is TGTGCCAGCAGCGTCGGTAGCGGGCCCCAAGAGACCCAGTACTTC. As protein: CASSVGSGPQETQYF.

This clone has a single count. J is TRBJ1-5 and V is TRBV9, with no clear D. The germline gives CDR1 SGDLS, CDR2 YYNGEE. The CDR3 consists of 15 residues. Trimming shortened V by 0 bases and J by 0 bases, and 7 bases separated the two germline ends. The CDR3 protein is CASSVDGISNQPQHF. The CDR3 DNA reads as TGTGCCAGCAGCGTAGACGGGATTAGCAATCAGCCCCAGCATTTT.

V is TRBV15 and J is TRBJ2-5; 7 nucleotides align to TRBD1. Germline CDR1 is LNHNV and CDR2 is YYDKDF (reference sequence). V gave up 3 bases and J gave up 11 bases; unmatched junction bases: 18. The CDR3 loop spans 16 amino acids. CDR3 bases: TGTGCCACCAGCAGTCAACGGGACAGATTCCTGAGAGAGCAGTACTTC. Its translation is CATSSQRDRFLREQYF.

The chain is built from TRBV28 and TRBJ1-5; perhaps TRBD1 as D (5 bases). The V end was cut by 8 bases, the J end by 0 bases, with 23 bases between. Germline values: CDR1 MDHEN, CDR2 SYDVKM. This CDR3 spans 18 amino acids. For the CDR3, the DNA is TGTGCCAGCGCATCAGGGCGGAAAGAGCCGGATAGCAATCAGCCCCAGCATTTT. Its protein product is CASASGRKEPDSNQPQHF. Based on the CDR3 plus reference TRBV28 and TRBJ1-5, the full variable domain is DVKVTQSSRYLVKRTGEKVFLECVQDMDHENMFWYRQDPGLGLRLIYFSYDVKMKEKGDIPEGYSVSREKKERFSLILESASTNQTSMYLCASASGRKEPDSNQPQHFGDGTRLSIL.

The chain has TRBV7-9 and TRBJ2-7; 8 bases are shared with TRBD1. V trimming: 2 bases; J trimming: 5 bases; junction bases outside the gene matches: 11. This CDR3 has 16 amino acids. Germline V gene data show CDR1 as SEHNR and CDR2 as FQNEAQ (reference sequence). The CDR3: CASSLSRGPICDEQYF. CDR3 DNA sequence: TGTGCCAGCAGCTTAAGCAGGGGGCCAATTTGCGACGAGCAGTACTTC.

The V and J genes are TRBV11-2 and TRBJ1-1, with a possible D match to TRBD1 (5 bases). V gave up 2 bases and J gave up 6 bases, with 19 bases separating them. Germline values: CDR1 SGHAT, CDR2 FQNNGV. There are 16 residues in the CDR3. CDR3 coding DNA: TGTGCCAGCAGCTTAAGGGGAGGAGGTGTGACTCCTGAAGCTTTCTTT. It translates to CASSLRGGGVTPEAFF.